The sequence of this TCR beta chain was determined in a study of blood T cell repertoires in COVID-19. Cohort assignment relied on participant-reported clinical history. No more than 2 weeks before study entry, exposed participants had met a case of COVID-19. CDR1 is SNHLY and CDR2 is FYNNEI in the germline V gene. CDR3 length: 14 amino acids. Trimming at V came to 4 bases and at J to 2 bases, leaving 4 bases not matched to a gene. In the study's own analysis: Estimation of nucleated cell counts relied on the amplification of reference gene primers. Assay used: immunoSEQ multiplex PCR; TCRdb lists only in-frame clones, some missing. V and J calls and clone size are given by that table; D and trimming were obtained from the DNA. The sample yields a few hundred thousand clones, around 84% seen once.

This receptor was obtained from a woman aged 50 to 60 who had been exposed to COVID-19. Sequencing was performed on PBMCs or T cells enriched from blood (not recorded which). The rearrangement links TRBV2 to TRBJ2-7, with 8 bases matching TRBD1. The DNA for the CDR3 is TGTGCCAGCAGTGCTGGACAGGGTACCTACGAGCAGTACTTC. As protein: CASSAGQGTYEQYF.